The present T cell receptor beta chain was sequenced within a study of blood T cell repertoires in COVID-19. Across the whole study: Acute-phase and convalescent COVID-19 samples originated in the United States, Italy and Spain. Nucleic acid was either cDNA or gDNA, and it came from T cells, B-cell-depleted T cells, or PBMCs.

This clone was seen only a few times. How the authors handled the data: From reference gene primer amplification, estimates of nucleated cell counts were derived. Using immunoSEQ multiplex PCR, the repertoire was profiled, and TCRdb retains in-frame clones only, with some absent. The V and J calls and clone size come from that table; D and trimming were worked out from the DNA. Among roughly 150,000 clones listed, more than 65% were seen once. This CDR3 comprises 16 residues. Unmatched junction bases numbered 5, after V lost 1 base and J lost 5 bases. Germline V gene sequence: CDR1 KGHSH, CDR2 LQKENI.

This TCR came from a woman of 80 years or more with acute or convalescent COVID-19. The sample taken for sequencing was peripheral blood. The genes are TRBV18 and TRBJ2-2; 9 nucleotides match TRBD1. The CDR3 coding sequence is TGTGCCAGCTCACCACAGGAGACAGGGGGTACCGGGGAGCTGTTTTTT. It yields the protein CASSPQETGGTGELFF.